Reported below is one T cell receptor beta chain. Its antigen is not identified. TCRdb's table, derived via immunoSEQ multiplex PCR, lists solely in-frame clones and lacks some. Of tens of thousands of clones detected, 75% to 80% appear once; the ten largest clones hold around 2.1%. The source of the sample is a study of vaccination effects on CD4 cells after COVID-19. Following a 10-day culture, CD4+ T cells were purified. Study findings and constraints: The study, lacking early post-infection timepoints, had few convalescent patients.

This specimen consisted of CD4+ T cells from PBMCs cultured without peptide, obtained before COVID-19 vaccination. The receptor was derived from a human donor who received a COVID-19 vaccine.

DNA of the CDR3: TGTGCCAGCGCAGGGGCGGTCGGTCAGCCCCAGCATTTT. It codes for CASAGAVGQPQHF. The V gene is TRBV6-6, the J gene TRBJ1-5, with D perhaps TRBD1 (6 bases). The germline gives CDR1 MNHNY, CDR2 SVGAGI (reference sequence). The CDR3 is 13 amino acids. V gave up 8 bases and J gave up 6 bases, with 14 bases separating them.